This entry describes one T cell receptor beta chain. As handled by the study authors: Amplifying reference gene primers gave estimates of nucleated cell counts. Here immunoSEQ multiplex PCR was the method, and the copy in TCRdb shows in-frame clones only, minus some. The DNA was the basis for D and trimming; V, J and clone size are from that table. The sample shows a few hundred thousand clones, 88% of them seen only once. The CDR3 loop spans 15 amino acids. The V gene's germline CDR1 is PRHDT and CDR2 FYEKMQ (reference sequence). After removal of 5 bases from V and 2 bases from J, the junction contained 6 bases not matched to a gene. Enrolled during active infection, Seattle patients were then followed longitudinally. This sample was taken from a study of blood T cell repertoires in COVID-19. In the study overall: The origin of the acute and convalescent COVID-19 samples was the United States, Italy and Spain. T cells, B-cell-depleted T cells, or PBMCs provided the cDNA or gDNA that served as material.

Sequenced sample: peripheral blood. The receptor's source is a woman in her 30s with COVID-19, enrolled during active disease. The chain carries TRBV13 and TRBJ2-7; 10 nucleotides line up with TRBD1. CDR3 region: CASSRGQGGAYEQYF. CDR3 nucleotide sequence: TGTGCCAGCAGCCGAGGACAGGGGGGGGCCTACGAGCAGTACTTC.